One and the same sample provided the 3 T cell receptor beta chains below, sequenced in a study of T cell repertoires in cytomegalovirus infection. TCRdb re-analysed the reads in MiXCR, keeping a single row per CDR3 protein. There are roughly 600,000 distinct CDR3 sequences in the sample; 20% to 25% occur only once, and 6.5% to 10% lies in the top ten. Sequencing was done on a sample of CD8+ T cells from PBMCs. The receptors come from a human donor in good health (CMV status not recorded). Some clones in this sample may be carry-over from other donors' samples.

This clonotype has a handful of counts. The chain has TRBV28 and TRBJ1-2; no clear D gene. V gave up 2 bases and J gave up 2 bases, with 9 bases separating them. The germline gives CDR1 MDHEN, CDR2 SYDVKM. The CDR3 contains 14 residues. Written as DNA, the CDR3 is TGTGCCAGCAGTTTAGGCAGGTTCAACTATGGCTACACCTTC. This codes for CASSLGRFNYGYTF.

The rearrangement joins TRBV20-1 to TRBJ2-1, with D unresolved. This CDR3 region has 13 residues. Germline-derived CDR1 and CDR2 are DFQATT and SNEGSKA (reference sequence). With 6 bases removed from V and 4 bases from J, the gap between germline ends came to 13 bases. CDR3 in DNA: TGCAGTGCCTGGCAGGCCAATTACAATGAGCAGTTCTTC. It encodes CSAWQANYNEQFF.

This sequence joins TRBV29-1 and TRBJ2-1; a weak D match, TRBD1 (6 bases). Deletions cut 0 bases from V and 3 bases from J, with 12 bases between. Germline V lookup: CDR1 SQVTM, CDR2 ANQGSEA. This CDR3 spans 15 amino acids. The CDR3 region is CSVEDPRGDYNEQFF. The CDR3, as DNA: TGCAGCGTTGAAGACCCCAGGGGAGACTACAATGAGCAGTTCTTC.